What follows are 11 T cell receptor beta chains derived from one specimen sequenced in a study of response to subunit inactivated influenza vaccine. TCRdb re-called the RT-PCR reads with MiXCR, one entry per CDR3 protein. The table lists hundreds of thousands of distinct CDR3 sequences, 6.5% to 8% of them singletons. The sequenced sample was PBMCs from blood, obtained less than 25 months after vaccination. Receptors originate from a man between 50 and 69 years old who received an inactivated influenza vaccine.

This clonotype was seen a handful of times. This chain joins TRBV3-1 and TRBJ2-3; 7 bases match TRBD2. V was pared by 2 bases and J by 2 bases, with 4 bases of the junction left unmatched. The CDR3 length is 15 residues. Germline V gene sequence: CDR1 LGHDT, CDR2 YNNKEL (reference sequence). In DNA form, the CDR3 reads TGTGCCAGCAGCCAAACGAGCGGGGCCACAGATACGCAGTATTTT. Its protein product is CASSQTSGATDTQYF.

CDR3 sequence (DNA): TGTGCCAGCAGCACTGGACAGGCTAGCACCCTAGCCGGGGAGCTGTTTTTT. It yields the protein CASSTGQASTLAGELFF. The genes are TRBV5-5 and TRBJ2-2; TRBD1 aligns across 7 bases. Germline V gene sequence: CDR1 SGHKS, CDR2 YYEKEE (reference sequence). Trimming at V came to 4 bases and at J to 6 bases, leaving 15 bases not matched to a gene. This CDR3 is built from 17 residues.

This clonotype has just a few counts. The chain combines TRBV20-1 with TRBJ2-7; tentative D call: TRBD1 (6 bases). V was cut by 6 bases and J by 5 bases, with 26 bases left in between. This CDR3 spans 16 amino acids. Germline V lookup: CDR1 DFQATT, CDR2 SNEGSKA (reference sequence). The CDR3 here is CSATLRQDWYTDEQYF. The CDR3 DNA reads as TGCAGTGCCACATTACGACAGGACTGGTACACTGACGAGCAGTACTTC.

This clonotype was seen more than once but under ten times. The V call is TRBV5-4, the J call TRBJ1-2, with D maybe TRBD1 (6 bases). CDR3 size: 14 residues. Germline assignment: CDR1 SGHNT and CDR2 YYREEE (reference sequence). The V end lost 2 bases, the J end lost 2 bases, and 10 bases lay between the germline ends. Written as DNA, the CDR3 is TGTGCCAGCAGCTTTGCGAGGGGGAACTATGGCTACACCTTC. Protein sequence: CASSFARGNYGYTF.

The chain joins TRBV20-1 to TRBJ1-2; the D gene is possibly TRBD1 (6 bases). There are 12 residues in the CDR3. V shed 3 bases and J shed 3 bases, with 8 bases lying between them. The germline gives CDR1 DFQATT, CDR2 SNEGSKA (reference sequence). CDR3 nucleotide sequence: TGCAGTGCTAGTGGGGGCCACTATGGCTACACCTTC. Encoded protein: CSASGGHYGYTF.

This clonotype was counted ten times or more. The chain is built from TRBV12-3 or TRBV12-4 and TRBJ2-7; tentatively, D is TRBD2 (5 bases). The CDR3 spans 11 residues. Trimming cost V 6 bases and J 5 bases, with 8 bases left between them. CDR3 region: CASSRGNEQYF. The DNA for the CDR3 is TGTGCCAGCAGCCGGGGAAACGAGCAGTACTTC.

CDR3 sequence: CASSQVPLVDEQYF. CDR3 in DNA: TGTGCCAGCAGCCAAGTACCTCTTGTGGACGAGCAGTACTTC. The chain carries TRBV3-1 and TRBJ2-7; no clear D gene. The ends were cut back, 1 base at V and 5 bases at J, with 12 bases in the middle. This CDR3 has 14 residues. Germline V lookup: CDR1 LGHDT, CDR2 YNNKEL (reference sequence).

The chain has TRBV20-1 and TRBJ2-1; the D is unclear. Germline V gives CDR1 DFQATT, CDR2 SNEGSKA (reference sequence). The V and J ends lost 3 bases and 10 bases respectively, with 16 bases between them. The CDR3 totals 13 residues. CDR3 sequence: CSASRDPLREQFF. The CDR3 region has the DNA TGCAGTGCTAGTAGAGACCCTCTTAGGGAGCAGTTCTTC.

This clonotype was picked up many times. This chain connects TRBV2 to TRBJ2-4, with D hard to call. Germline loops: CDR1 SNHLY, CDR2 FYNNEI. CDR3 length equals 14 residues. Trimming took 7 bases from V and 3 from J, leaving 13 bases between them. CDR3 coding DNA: TGTGCCAGCACGTCCGAATCGGTCAAAAACATTCAGTACTTC. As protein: CASTSESVKNIQYF.

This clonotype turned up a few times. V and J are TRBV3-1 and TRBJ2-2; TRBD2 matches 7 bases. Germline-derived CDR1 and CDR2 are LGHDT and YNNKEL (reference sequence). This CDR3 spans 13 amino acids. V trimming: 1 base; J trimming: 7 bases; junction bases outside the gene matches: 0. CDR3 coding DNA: TGTGCCAGCAGCCAAGGGGAGGGCGGGGAGCTGTTTTTT. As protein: CASSQGEGGELFF.

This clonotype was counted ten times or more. CDR3 sequence (DNA): TGCAGTGTCACACCACCAACAGGGTTCAATCAGCCCCAGCATTTT. Protein product: CSVTPPTGFNQPQHF. V usage is TRBV20-1 and J usage is TRBJ1-5; perhaps TRBD1 as D (6 bases). Germline CDR1 and CDR2: DFQATT and SNEGSKA (reference sequence). Trimming stripped 7 bases from V and 3 bases from J, with 19 bases between. The CDR3 is 15 residues long.